This T cell receptor beta chain was sequenced in a study of T cell responses to AZD1222 COVID-19 vaccine. Overall study results and limits: Close to half of all spike-specific TCRs reportedly target regions of the variants that are unmutated.

The CDR3 length is 15 residues. Trimming removed 3 bases at V and 3 bases at J, with 13 bases between. CDR1 is SGHNT and CDR2 is YYREEE in the germline V gene (reference sequence). A note on this clone: Antigen specificity is unknown.

Produced via immunoSEQ multiplex PCR; TCRdb's table is partial and in-frame only. This sample has roughly 77,000 clones, with roughly nine tenths found just once. The rearrangement uses TRBV5-4 and TRBJ2-1; D possibly corresponds to TRBD2 (5 bases). The sequenced sample was peripheral blood, obtained 28 days after the second AZD1222 dose. The TCR was taken from an adult who received the AZD1222 COVID-19 vaccine. CDR3 in amino acids: CASSSPGGLYNEQFF. The CDR3 coding sequence is TGTGCCAGCAGCTCCCCTGGCGGGCTCTACAATGAGCAGTTCTTC.